This TCR beta chain was sequenced for a study of OX40 agonist ivuxolimab in advanced cancers. This CDR3 is 17 amino acids long. Germline loops: CDR1 WSHSY, CDR2 SAAADI. The J segment lost 1 base and the V segment lost 0 bases, leaving 8 bases of the junction unmatched. The protocol was immunoSEQ multiplex PCR, while the TCRdb copy is restricted to in-frame clones and leaves out a portion. The data hold 20,000 or so clones, with about three quarters observed a single time. Sequences were derived from CD4+ or CD8+ T cells sorted from blood, sampled in a trial of the OX40 agonist ivuxolimab. This clonotype originated in an adult with an advanced solid tumor such as melanoma, head and neck, liver or kidney cancer. The chain is built from TRBV10-2 and TRBJ1-1; 7 nucleotides agree with TRBD1. Written as DNA, the CDR3 is TGCGCCAGCAGTGAGTCGACGCACAGGGGTCCGAACACTGAAGCTTTCTTT. It yields the protein CASSESTHRGPNTEAFF.